This is a list of T cell receptor beta chains from one sample in a study of OX40 agonist ivuxolimab in advanced cancers. The assay was immunoSEQ multiplex PCR, and TCRdb's table has in-frame clones only and misses some. The data hold around 66,000 clones, with roughly 85% observed a single time. The specimen comprised CD4+ or CD8+ T cells sorted from blood, sampled in a trial of the OX40 agonist ivuxolimab. Receptors originate from an adult with an advanced solid tumor such as melanoma, head and neck, liver or kidney cancer. CDR3s include the opening cysteine and the closing phenylalanine or tryptophan. The order of the fields is D gene, clone size, V gene, CDR3 length, J gene, CDR3 DNA, CDR3 protein. The D gene is left open where the match is weak. Part of the rows lack a size; the others show once, few, many or a class for expanded clones.

-	-	TRBV27	17	TRBJ2-1	TGTGCCAGCAAACCAATAGGGGGCGGGAGCTCCTACAATGAGCAGTTCTTC	CASKPIGGGSSYNEQFF
-	-	TRBV5-4	15	TRBJ2-1	TGTGCCAGCAGTTTAGTGTTAGGGTCCTACAATGAGCAGTTCTTC	CASSLVLGSYNEQFF
TRBD2	-	TRBV5-1	16	TRBJ2-7	TGCGCCAGCAGCTCGATCATGGGACTAGGGAGCAGCGAGCAGTACTTC	CASSSIMGLGSSEQYF
-	-	TRBV27	12	TRBJ2-7	TGTGCCAGCAGTCCGGGAGTCGGCGAGCAGTACTTC	CASSPGVGEQYF
-	-	TRBV19	13	TRBJ1-5	TGTGCCAGTAGTACCGGGGGAAATCAGCCCCAGCATTTT	CASSTGGNQPQHF
-	-	TRBV9	12	TRBJ1-2	TGTGCCAGCAGCCAAGGGAGGGAAGGCTACACCTTC	CASSQGREGYTF
-	-	TRBV19	11	TRBJ2-7	TGTGCCAGTACGGAGGGTTACGAGCAGTACTTC	CASTEGYEQYF
-	-	TRBV9	16	TRBJ2-2	TGTGCCAGCAGCTGGGGGAACGGGGCGAACACCGGGGAGCTGTTTTTT	CASSWGNGANTGELFF
-	-	TRBV27	12	TRBJ2-3	TGTGCCAGCAGTCCATCCACAGATACGCAGTATTTT	CASSPSTDTQYF
-	few	TRBV7-9	15	TRBJ1-1	TGTGCCAGCAGCCCTGGAACAGCTGGGAACACTGAAGCTTTCTTT	CASSPGTAGNTEAFF
-	-	TRBV2	11	TRBJ2-2	TGTGCCAGCAGATACACCGGGGAGCTGTTTTTT	CASRYTGELFF
-	-	TRBV29-1	13	TRBJ1-5	TGCAGCGTTGAAGAGGGGGGTGGTCAGCCCCAGCATTTT	CSVEEGGGQPQHF
-	-	TRBV5-1	14	TRBJ1-1	TGCGCCAGCAGCTCGGGGAACATGAACACTGAAGCTTTCTTT	CASSSGNMNTEAFF
TRBD2	-	TRBV11-2	16	TRBJ2-5	TGTGCCAGCAGCTTAGTAGCAGCGGGGGGACAAGAGACCCAGTACTTC	CASSLVAAGGQETQYF
-	-	TRBV21-1	14	TRBJ1-1	TGTGCCAGCAGCAGCGGGACGGCAAACACTGAAGCTTTCTTT	CASSSGTANTEAFF
-	few	TRBV19	14	TRBJ2-2	TGTGCCAGTACATCCGGGCTGAACACCGGGGAGCTGTTTTTT	CASTSGLNTGELFF
-	-	TRBV6-5	11	TRBJ2-5	TGTGCCAGCAGTTCCCGTCAGACCCAGTACTTC	CASSSRQTQYF
-	-	TRBV20-1	11	TRBJ2-7	TGCAGTGCTATGAATGTTTACGAGCAGTACTTC	CSAMNVYEQYF
-	-	TRBV9	15	TRBJ2-2	TGTGCCAGCACGTCGGGACTCTCGAACACCGGGGAGCTGTTTTTT	CASTSGLSNTGELFF
-	-	TRBV7-2	15	TRBJ1-5	TGTGCCAGCAGCTTAGTGTGGGGCGAAGGACAGCCCCAGCATTTT	CASSLVWGEGQPQHF
TRBD1	few	TRBV6-1	14	TRBJ2-3	TGTGCCAGTCTCGACAGGGGCTTAACAGATACGCAGTATTTT	CASLDRGLTDTQYF
TRBD2	-	TRBV9	17	TRBJ2-2	TGTGCCAGCAGCGTAACTAGCGGGAGGGGGAACACCGGGGAGCTGTTTTTT	CASSVTSGRGNTGELFF
TRBD1	-	TRBV29-1	13	TRBJ1-4	TGCAGCGGCCGGGACAGCATTAATGAAAAACTGTTTTTT	CSGRDSINEKLFF
-	-	TRBV19	14	TRBJ2-1	TGTGCCAGTGGCGCATGGGAGGCCAACAATGAGCAGTTCTTC	CASGAWEANNEQFF
-	few	TRBV19	15	TRBJ2-6	TGTGCCAGTAGTACCCCAGGGGCTGGGGCCAACGTCCTGACTTTC	CASSTPGAGANVLTF
TRBD1	-	TRBV28	15	TRBJ1-2	TGTGCCAGCTTCTATTCCGGGACAGGGAACTATGGCTACACCTTC	CASFYSGTGNYGYTF
-	-	TRBV6-1	15	TRBJ2-3	TGTGCCAGCAGCTCCTCGCTAGCTTTCTCCGATACGCAGTATTTT	CASSSSLAFSDTQYF
TRBD2	-	TRBV9	15	TRBJ2-1	TGTGCCAGCAGCGTAGTCGGGACTAGCGGGAATGAGCAGTTCTTC	CASSVVGTSGNEQFF